Presented here are 25 T cell receptor beta chains from one specimen sequenced in a study of STAT5B mutations in CD4+ large granular lymphocyte leukemia. Clones were read by immunoSEQ multiplex PCR, and TCRdb kept only the in-frame ones, dropping some. The table records almost 20,000 clones, about four fifths of them present only once. Sequenced: CD4+ T cells from blood buffy coats. All receptors derive from a human donor in good health.

The V call is TRBV6-6, the J call TRBJ2-2, with 11 nucleotides matching TRBD2. The CDR3 covers 16 residues. Germline-derived CDR1 and CDR2 are MNHNY and SVGAGI (reference sequence). V trimming: 1 base; J trimming: 5 bases; junction bases outside the gene matches: 3. The CDR3 coding sequence is TGTGCCAGCAGTTACTTCCGGACTAGCGGGACCGGGGAGCTGTTTTTT. Its translation: CASSYFRTSGTGELFF.

V gene TRBV7-2 combines with J gene TRBJ1-3; tentative D call: TRBD1 (5 bases). The germline CDR1 and CDR2 sequences are SGHTA and FQGNSA. V was shortened by 1 base and J by 13 bases, with 17 bases between the two germline ends. This CDR3 has 14 amino acids. CDR3 sequence: CASSLVQAGGAIYF. DNA of the CDR3: TGTGCCAGCAGCTTAGTACAGGCTGGGGGAGCTATATATTTT.

V gene TRBV5-5 combines with J gene TRBJ2-1, with D possibly called TRBD1 or TRBD2 (5 bases each). Trimming removed 4 bases at V and 1 base at J, with 12 bases between. The CDR3 has 15 amino acids. Germline V CDR1 and CDR2: SGHKS, YYEKEE (reference sequence). This CDR3 is CASSRDAVSYNEQFF. The CDR3 DNA reads as TGTGCCAGCAGCCGGGACGCCGTATCCTACAATGAGCAGTTCTTC.

This rearrangement joins TRBV4-2 to TRBJ2-3; D call uncertain. Trimming shortened V by 3 bases and J by 6 bases, and 16 bases separated the two germline ends. The CDR3 spans 15 residues. CDR1 is LGHNA and CDR2 is YNFKEQ in the germline V gene. The CDR3 DNA is TGTGCCAGCAGCCAGTACCCCGCGATGGGTGATACGCAGTATTTT. This gives the protein CASSQYPAMGDTQYF.

This chain uses TRBV6-1 with TRBJ2-5, with 8 bases lining up with TRBD2. Trimming removed 0 bases from V and 5 bases from J; junction bases left unmatched: 5. Germline CDR1 MNHNS, CDR2 SASEGT. CDR3 length: 15 amino acids. DNA of the CDR3: TGTGCCAGCAGTGAAGCTACGGGAGGGTCCGAGACCCAGTACTTC. Translation: CASSEATGGSETQYF.

The chain joins TRBV10-3 to TRBJ1-2, with D uncertain. The ends were cut back, 0 bases at V and 8 bases at J, with 10 bases in the middle. Germline V gives CDR1 ENHRY, CDR2 SYGVKD. The CDR3 totals 13 residues. The CDR3: CAISESSMLGYTF. In nucleotides, the CDR3 is TGTGCCATCAGTGAGTCTTCGATGCTCGGCTACACCTTC.

V usage is TRBV19 and J usage is TRBJ2-2; D not certain. Trimming left V 0 bases short and J 5 bases short, with 10 bases between. CDR3 length: 15 amino acids. Germline V CDR1 and CDR2: LNHDA, SQIVND (reference sequence). This CDR3 is CASSIDRRTTGELFF. In nucleotides, the CDR3 is TGTGCCAGTAGTATAGATCGTAGAACTACCGGGGAGCTGTTTTTT.

J is TRBJ2-3 and V is TRBV6-1; 7 bases are shared with TRBD2. V lost 8 bases and J lost 4; bases outside the gene matches: 9. CDR1 MNHNS and CDR2 SASEGT come from the germline V gene. This CDR3 is 14 amino acids long. The CDR3 loop reads CASVWASGADTQYF. The CDR3 DNA reads TGTGCCAGCGTATGGGCTAGCGGTGCAGATACGCAGTATTTT.

CDR3 DNA: TGTGCCAGCACTTACGGACAGTGGTGGTCGACTGAAGCTTTCTTT. It encodes CASTYGQWWSTEAFF. The chain links TRBV9 to TRBJ1-1; D might be TRBD1 (6 bases). CDR1 is SGDLS and CDR2 is YYNGEE in the germline V gene. Trimming left V 6 bases short and J 5 bases short, with 20 bases between. This CDR3 contains 15 residues.

The chain is built from TRBV2 and TRBJ2-3, with D perhaps matching TRBD2 (7 bases). V lost 3 bases, J lost 4 bases, and 17 bases lay in between. The CDR3 contains 16 residues. The germline V gene encodes CDR1 SNHLY and CDR2 FYNNEI. This CDR3 is CASSDPAAGAADTQYF. CDR3 bases: TGTGCCAGCAGTGACCCCGCGGCGGGGGCAGCAGATACGCAGTATTTT.

The chain combines TRBV6-6 with TRBJ2-6; 10 nucleotides align to TRBD1. The CDR3 loop spans 14 amino acids. The ends lost 6 bases at V and 11 bases at J; junction bases unmatched: 7. CDR1 is MNHNY, CDR2 SVGAGI, per germline (reference sequence). The CDR3 nucleotides are TGTGCCAGCAGCCAACGGACAGGGGGTGACGTCCTGACTTTC. Its protein product is CASSQRTGGDVLTF.

This clone was recorded a few times. The chain joins TRBV2 to TRBJ1-4; D is undetermined. Germline V CDR1 and CDR2: SNHLY, FYNNEI. Trimming removed 8 bases from V and 4 bases from J, with 11 bases in between. This CDR3 is built from 13 residues. The chain's CDR3 is CASGLGINEKLFF. In DNA, the CDR3 is TGTGCCAGCGGACTGGGTATTAATGAAAAACTGTTTTTT.

The chain has TRBV14 and TRBJ2-5; unclear D gene. Trimming pared 1 base from V and 1 base from J, leaving 4 bases between. The germline V gene encodes CDR1 SGHDN and CDR2 FVKESK. This CDR3 spans 13 amino acids. CDR3 bases: TGTGCCAGCAGCCAAGTAGGCCAAGAGACCCAGTACTTC. This sequence encodes CASSQVGQETQYF.

This chain links TRBV6-1 with TRBJ1-2; 7 nucleotides align to TRBD1. CDR3 length equals 13 residues. Germline V lookup: CDR1 MNHNS, CDR2 SASEGT. V lost 5 bases, J lost 7 bases, and 7 bases stayed unmatched. CDR3 DNA sequence: TGTGCCAGCAGTTCTAACGACAGGGCTGGCTACACCTTC. It specifies CASSSNDRAGYTF.

The rearrangement joins TRBV29-1 to TRBJ1-2; 8 nucleotides match TRBD1. V lost 1 base to trimming and J lost 4 bases; unmatched junction nucleotides: 2. The CDR3 length is 13 residues. Germline V gives CDR1 SQVTM, CDR2 ANQGSEA. CDR3 DNA sequence: TGCAGCGTTGAAGGGCAGGGGGCCTATGGCTACACCTTC. It is translated as CSVEGQGAYGYTF. Combining the CDR3 with reference TRBV29-1 and TRBJ1-2 gives the whole variable domain SAVISQKPSRDICQRGTSLTIQCQVDSQVTMMFWYRQQPGQSLTLIATANQGSEATYESGFVIDKFPISRPNLTFSTLTVSNMSPEDSSIYLCSVEGQGAYGYTFGSGTRLTVV.

The chain employs TRBV5-6 and TRBJ2-2; the D is unclear. V was pared by 5 bases and J by 7 bases, with 12 bases between. The CDR3 has 13 residues. Germline-derived CDR1 and CDR2 are SGHDT and YYEEEE. CDR3 nucleotide sequence: TGTGCCAGCAGGTTCCTTTCGAACGGGGAGCTGTTTTTT. Its translation is CASRFLSNGELFF. The complete variable domain, with remaining parts taken from reference TRBV5-6 and TRBJ2-2, reads DAGVTQSPTHLIKTRGQQVTLRCSPKSGHDTVSWYQQALGQGPQFIFQYYEEEERQRGNFPDRFSGHQFPNYSSELNVNALLLGDSALYLCASRFLSNGELFFGEGSRLTVL.

The chain uses TRBV6-1 and TRBJ1-1; D not resolved. The CDR3 spans 13 residues. Germline lookup yields CDR1 MNHNS and CDR2 SASEGT. V dropped 2 bases and J dropped 4 bases, with 8 bases sitting between them. CDR3 bases: TGTGCCAGCAGTGAAACGGCGGGCACTGAAGCTTTCTTT. Its protein is CASSETAGTEAFF.

The genes are TRBV10-1 and TRBJ1-1, with D perhaps TRBD1 (5 bases). Trimming took off 6 bases at V and 0 bases at J, with 11 bases between the two ends. Germline lookup yields CDR1 WNHNN and CDR2 SYGVQD (reference sequence). The CDR3 loop spans 14 amino acids. Here the CDR3 reads CASSAGFLNTEAFF. The CDR3 nucleotides read TGCGCCAGCAGCGCAGGGTTTCTGAACACTGAAGCTTTCTTT.

CDR3 coding DNA: TGTGCCAGCAGCCGCTCACTAGCGGGAGAACAGACCCAGTACTTC. It yields the protein CASSRSLAGEQTQYF. The chain recombines TRBV6-5 with TRBJ2-5; 11 positions match TRBD2. Losses at the gene ends were 6 bases for V and 6 bases for J; bases not matched to a gene: 9. The germline CDR1 and CDR2 sequences are MNHEY and SVGAGI. The CDR3 covers 15 residues.

The chain has TRBV5-8 and TRBJ2-3, with 7 bases matching TRBD2. CDR1 is SGHTS, CDR2 YDEGEE, per germline. With 4 bases clipped from V and 0 bases from J, the junction kept 8 bases outside the gene matches. The CDR3 has 16 residues. The CDR3, as DNA: TGTGCCAGCAGCCGTCGGGACTACCCTAGCACAGATACGCAGTATTTT. This translates into CASSRRDYPSTDTQYF.

The chain joins TRBV7-8 to TRBJ1-5; D is possibly TRBD1 (6 bases). This CDR3 spans 15 amino acids. Trimming pared 3 bases from V and 4 bases from J, leaving 13 bases between. Germline V CDR1 and CDR2: SGHVS, FQNEAQ. In nucleotides, the CDR3 is TGTGCCAGCAGCTTTTCCGGGGGCTTAAATCAGCCCCAGCATTTT. This sequence encodes CASSFSGGLNQPQHF.

This sequence joins TRBV7-9 and TRBJ1-1; perhaps TRBD1 as D (6 bases). In germline, CDR1 is SEHNR, CDR2 FQNEAQ (reference sequence). V was shortened by 4 bases and J by 4 bases, with 13 bases between the two germline ends. This CDR3 comprises 14 residues. The DNA of the CDR3 is TGTGCCAGCAGCTCACAGGGTGGCGGCACTGAAGCTTTCTTT. It yields the protein CASSSQGGGTEAFF.

This rearrangement joins TRBV6-5 to TRBJ1-2; D might be TRBD1 (5 bases). Germline V gives CDR1 MNHEY, CDR2 SVGAGI. The CDR3 totals 15 residues. Trimming shortened V by 0 bases and J by 8 bases, and 16 bases separated the two germline ends. CDR3 nucleotides: TGTGCCAGCAGTTACTCGAAGCAGGGTCATTTAGGCTACACCTTC. This codes for CASSYSKQGHLGYTF.

The chain couples TRBV10-1 to TRBJ2-5; possible D gene TRBD2, 6 bases. Matching the DNA end better, TRBJ2-7 makes the J call doubtful. Looked up from germline, CDR1 is WNHNN and CDR2 is SYGVQD (reference sequence). The CDR3 loop spans 15 amino acids. CDR3 amino acids: CASSEGVAESYEQYF. In nucleotides, the CDR3 is TGCGCCAGCAGTGAGGGGGTAGCGGAATCCTACGAGCAGTACTTC.

This rearrangement joins TRBV10-3 to TRBJ1-2; D not certain. Germline-derived CDR1 and CDR2 are ENHRY and SYGVKD. V was trimmed by 4 bases and J by 7 bases, leaving 10 bases between them. This CDR3 is 12 amino acids long. The CDR3 here is CAISAQASGYTF. CDR3 coding DNA: TGTGCCATCAGTGCGCAGGCCTCTGGCTACACCTTC.